Listed below are T cell receptor beta chains from one sample, sequenced in a study of T-cell reconstitution after alpha-beta-depleted transplantation in children. TCRdb fed the PCR reads into MiXCR, producing one record per CDR3 protein. There are about 460,000 distinct CDR3 sequences in the sample; around an eighth occur only once, and about 5.4% lies in the top ten. This specimen was PBMCs from the stem cell graft donor, taken from the stem cell graft. These receptors all come from a human donor who donated a stem cell graft to a child with combined immunodeficiency. CDR3s include the opening cysteine and the closing phenylalanine or tryptophan. The D gene is left open where the match is weak. The listing skips clone size in some rows; elsewhere it reads once, few, many or a size class.

>NA|TRBV12-3/TRBV12-4|NA|TRBJ2-5
TGTGCCAGCAGTTTCGGGGAATTTCAAGAGACCCAGTACTTC
CASSFGEFQETQYF
>TRBD2|TRBV24-1|many|TRBJ2-1
TGTGCCACCAGTGACCCGGGACTAGCGGGAGGTAGCGATGAGCAGTTCTTC
CATSDPGLAGGSDEQFF
>NA|TRBV27|few|TRBJ2-1
TGTGCCAGCAGCTGGGTGCCGGGAGAGTTAGATGAGCAGTTCTTC
CASSWVPGELDEQFF
>TRBD2|TRBV18|few|TRBJ2-1
TGTGCCAGCTCACCACTAGCGGGAGACAATGAGCAGTTCTTC
CASSPLAGDNEQFF
>TRBD1|TRBV12-3/TRBV12-4|many|TRBJ2-2
TGTGCCAGCAGAACCAGGACAGGGAACACCGGGGAGCTGTTTTTT
CASRTRTGNTGELFF
>TRBD2|TRBV9|NA|TRBJ2-2
TGTGCCAGCAGCCCCTCACTAGCGGGGGATGTGGCCGGGGAGCTGTTTTTT
CASSPSLAGDVAGELFF
>NA|TRBV12-3/TRBV12-4|NA|TRBJ1-4
TGTGCCAGCAGGAGGACCGCCGGATGGGAAAAACTGTTTTTT
CASRRTAGWEKLFF
>NA|TRBV4-3|many|TRBJ2-1
TGCGCCAGCAGCCAAGATGGGGCTGGCAGGGCCAATGAGCAGTTCTTC
CASSQDGAGRANEQFF
>TRBD1|TRBV7-3|NA|TRBJ2-2
TGTGCCAGCAGCTTGCACGGGACAGTGAACACCGGGGAGCTGTTTTTT
CASSLHGTVNTGELFF
>NA|TRBV4-3|many|TRBJ2-3
TGCGCCAGCAGCCAAGATTTTGGCGGCACAGATACGCAGTATTTT
CASSQDFGGTDTQYF
>TRBD2|TRBV6-2/TRBV6-3|few|TRBJ2-1
TGTGCCAGCAGTTACTCGGAGCGGGGTTTAAATGAGCAGTTCTTC
CASSYSERGLNEQFF
>TRBD1|TRBV6-5|many|TRBJ1-1
TGTGCCAGCAGTTCCTACAGGGGTACTGAAGCTTTCTTT
CASSSYRGTEAFF
>NA|TRBV2|NA|TRBJ2-5
TGTGCCAGCAGCCGGGCCGATCGGGTAGGGGAGACCCAGTACTTC
CASSRADRVGETQYF
>TRBD1|TRBV24-1|few|TRBJ2-3
TGTGCCACCAGTGGGGGGGACAGGAGTTACACAGATACGCAGTATTTT
CATSGGDRSYTDTQYF
>TRBD1|TRBV19|few|TRBJ2-7
TGTGCCAGTAGGGACAGGGGGCTCGACGAGCAGTACTTC
CASRDRGLDEQYF
>TRBD2|TRBV12-3/TRBV12-4|many|TRBJ2-2
TGTGCCAGCACCCATAGCGGGGGCTTCAGCACCGGGGAGCTGTTTTTT
CASTHSGGFSTGELFF
>NA|TRBV12-3/TRBV12-4|NA|TRBJ2-1
TGTGCCAGCTCCCTAAGGGGTGGGGCGCGACAGGTACAGGCCAATGAGCAGTTCTTC
CASSLRGGARQVQANEQFF
>NA|TRBV5-1|few|TRBJ1-6
TGCGCCAGCAGCTTGGACAGGGAGAATTCACCCCTCCACTTT
CASSLDRENSPLHF
>NA|TRBV7-3|NA|TRBJ2-2
TGTGCCAGCAGCTTCTTCCATACCGGGGAGCTGTTTTTT
CASSFFHTGELFF
>TRBD1|TRBV2|NA|TRBJ1-5
TGTGCCAGCAGTGAAGCGCAGGGGGGCCAGCCCCAGCATTTT
CASSEAQGGQPQHF
>NA|TRBV9|NA|TRBJ2-1
TGTGCCAGCAGCGTAGTCGGGGCAGCAAGCTCCTACAATGAGCAGTTCTTC
CASSVVGAASSYNEQFF
>TRBD2|TRBV20-1|many|TRBJ2-7
TGCAGTGCTGGAGACAGGGAGGATAGCGGGAGGGCCCCCTACGAGCAGTACTTC
CSAGDREDSGRAPYEQYF
>NA|TRBV7-9|few|TRBJ2-1
TGTGCCAGCAGCTTTGCGGGGCGGGATGAGCAGTTCTTC
CASSFAGRDEQFF
>NA|TRBV20-1|NA|TRBJ1-5
TGCAGTGCTAGAGATTGGACGAGGGGCAATCAGCCCCAGCATTTT
CSARDWTRGNQPQHF
>TRBD1|TRBV7-6|many|TRBJ2-7
TGTGCCAGCTCCTCGTACAGGGGCTACGAGCAGTACTTC
CASSSYRGYEQYF
>TRBD1|TRBV3-1|few|TRBJ2-6
TGTGCCAGCAGCCCGGGACAGGCTAGCTCTGGGGCCAACGTCCTGACTTTC
CASSPGQASSGANVLTF
>TRBD1|TRBV12-3/TRBV12-4|many|TRBJ2-1
TGTGCCAGCAGTTTATTAATACAGGGGAATGAGCAGTTCTTC
CASSLLIQGNEQFF
>TRBD2|TRBV29-1|many|TRBJ2-7
TGCAGCGTTTGGTCTAGCGGGAGCGCCTACGAGCAGTACTTC
CSVWSSGSAYEQYF
>NA|TRBV27|many|TRBJ1-5
TGTGCCAGCAGTTTATCGTCTCGTCGGGGGCAGCCCCAGCATTTT
CASSLSSRRGQPQHF
>NA|TRBV18|few|TRBJ2-2
TGTGCCAGCTCACCCATGGCGGTCAGGAACACCGGGGAGCTGTTTTTT
CASSPMAVRNTGELFF
>NA|TRBV19|NA|TRBJ1-5
TGTGCCAGTAAGGCCCCATCGTATGGGCCCCAGCATTTT
CASKAPSYGPQHF
>TRBD1|TRBV10-3|NA|TRBJ1-4
TGTGCCATCAGTACAGGGACAGGGGATGAAAAACTGTTTTTT
CAISTGTGDEKLFF
>NA|TRBV12-3/TRBV12-4|many|TRBJ1-1
TGTGCCAGCAGTTACACTGAAGCTTTCTTT
CASSYTEAFF